This T cell receptor beta chain was captured by sequencing in a study of patients and donors after allogeneic stem cell transplantation. MiXCR, run by TCRdb on the RT-PCR reads, gives a single entry per CDR3 protein. The data contain some 200,000 distinct CDR3 sequences, more than 35% of them singletons. Sequencing used blood, either unsorted or a sorted T cell fraction (not recorded which). This TCR was recovered from a human donor who was either an allogeneic HSCT recipient or a stem cell or donor lymphocyte infusion donor (not recorded which). It is not recorded whose cells these are; they may come from a transplant donor.

DNA of the CDR3: TGTGCCAGCAGTTTCCGACAGGGATTTGTCTATGGCTACACCTTC. Translation gives CASSFRQGFVYGYTF. The chain carries TRBV6-5 and TRBJ1-2; the match to TRBD1 covers 7 bases. The germline gives CDR1 MNHEY, CDR2 SVGAGI. With 4 bases clipped from V and 4 bases from J, the junction kept 9 bases outside the gene matches. The CDR3 is made up of 15 amino acids.